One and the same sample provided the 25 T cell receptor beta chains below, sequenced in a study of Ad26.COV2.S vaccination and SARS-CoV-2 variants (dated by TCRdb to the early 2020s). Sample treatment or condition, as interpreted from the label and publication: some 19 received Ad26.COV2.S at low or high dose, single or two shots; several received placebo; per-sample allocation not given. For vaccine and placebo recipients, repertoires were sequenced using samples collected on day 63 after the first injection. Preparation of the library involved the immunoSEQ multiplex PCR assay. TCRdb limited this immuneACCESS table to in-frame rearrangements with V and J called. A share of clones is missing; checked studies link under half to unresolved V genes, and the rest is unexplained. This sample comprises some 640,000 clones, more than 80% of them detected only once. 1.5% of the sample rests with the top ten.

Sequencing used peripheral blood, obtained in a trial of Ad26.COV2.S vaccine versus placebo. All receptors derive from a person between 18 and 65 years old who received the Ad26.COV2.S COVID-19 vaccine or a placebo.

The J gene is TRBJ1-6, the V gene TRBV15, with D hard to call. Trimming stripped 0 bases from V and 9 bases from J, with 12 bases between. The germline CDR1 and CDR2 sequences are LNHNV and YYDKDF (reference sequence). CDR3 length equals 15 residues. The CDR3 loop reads CATSRDPGSGSPLHF. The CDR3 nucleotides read TGTGCCACCAGCAGAGATCCAGGATCGGGTTCACCCCTCCACTTT.

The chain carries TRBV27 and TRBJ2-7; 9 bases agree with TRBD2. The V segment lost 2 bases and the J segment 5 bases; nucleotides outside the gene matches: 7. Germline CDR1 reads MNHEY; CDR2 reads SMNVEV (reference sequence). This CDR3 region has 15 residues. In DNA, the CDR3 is TGTGCCAGCAGTTTAGGCATAGCGGGAGTTAACGAGCAGTACTTC. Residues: CASSLGIAGVNEQYF.

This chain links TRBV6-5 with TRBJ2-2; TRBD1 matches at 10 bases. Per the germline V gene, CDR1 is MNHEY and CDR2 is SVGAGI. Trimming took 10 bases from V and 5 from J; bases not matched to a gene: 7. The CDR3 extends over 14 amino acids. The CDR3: CATPTGGATGELFF. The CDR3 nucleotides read TGTGCCACCCCGACAGGGGGCGCGACCGGGGAGCTGTTTTTT.

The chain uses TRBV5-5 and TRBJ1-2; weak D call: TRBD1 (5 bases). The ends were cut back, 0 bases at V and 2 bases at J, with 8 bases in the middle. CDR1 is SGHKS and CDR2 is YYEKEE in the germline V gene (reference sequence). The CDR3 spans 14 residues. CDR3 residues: CASSLGGANYGYTF. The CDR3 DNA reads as TGTGCCAGCAGCTTGGGTGGGGCGAACTATGGCTACACCTTC.

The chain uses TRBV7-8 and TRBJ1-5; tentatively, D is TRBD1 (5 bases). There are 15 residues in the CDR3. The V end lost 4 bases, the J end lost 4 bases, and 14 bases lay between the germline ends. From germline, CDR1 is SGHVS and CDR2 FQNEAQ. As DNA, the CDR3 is TGTGCCAGCAGCTCCGTCCAGGGTCGGAATCAGCCCCAGCATTTT. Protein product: CASSSVQGRNQPQHF.

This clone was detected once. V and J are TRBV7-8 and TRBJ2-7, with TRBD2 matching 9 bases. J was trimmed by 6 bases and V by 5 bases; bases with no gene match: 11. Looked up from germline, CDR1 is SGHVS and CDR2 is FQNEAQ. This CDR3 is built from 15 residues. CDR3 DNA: TGTGCCAGCAGCCTCGGTACGGGACTAGCTGCCGAGCAGTACTTC. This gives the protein CASSLGTGLAAEQYF.

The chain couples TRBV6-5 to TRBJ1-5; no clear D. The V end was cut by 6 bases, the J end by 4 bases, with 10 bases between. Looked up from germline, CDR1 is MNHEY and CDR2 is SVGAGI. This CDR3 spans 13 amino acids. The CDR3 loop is CASRESGNQPQHF. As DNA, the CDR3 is TGTGCCAGCAGGGAGTCGGGTAATCAGCCCCAGCATTTT.

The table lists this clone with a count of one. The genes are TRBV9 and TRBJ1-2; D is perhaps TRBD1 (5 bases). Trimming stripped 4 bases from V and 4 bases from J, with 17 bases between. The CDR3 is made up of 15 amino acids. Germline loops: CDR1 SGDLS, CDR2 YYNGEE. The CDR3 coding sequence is TGTGCCAGCAGCCCGACCGCGGGGGGAATCTATGGCTACACCTTC. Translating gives CASSPTAGGIYGYTF.

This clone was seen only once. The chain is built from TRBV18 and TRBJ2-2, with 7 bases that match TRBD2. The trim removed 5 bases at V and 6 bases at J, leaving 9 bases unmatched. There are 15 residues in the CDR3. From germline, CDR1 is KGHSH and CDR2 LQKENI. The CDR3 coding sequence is TGTGCCAGCTCAAAGGGGACTACCTATCCCGGGGAGCTGTTTTTT. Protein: CASSKGTTYPGELFF. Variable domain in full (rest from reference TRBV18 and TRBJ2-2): NAGVMQNPRHLVRRRGQEARLRCSPMKGHSHVYWYRQLPEEGLKFMVYLQKENIIDESGMPKERFSAEFPKEGPSILRIQQVVRGDSAAYFCASSKGTTYPGELFFGEGSRLTVL.

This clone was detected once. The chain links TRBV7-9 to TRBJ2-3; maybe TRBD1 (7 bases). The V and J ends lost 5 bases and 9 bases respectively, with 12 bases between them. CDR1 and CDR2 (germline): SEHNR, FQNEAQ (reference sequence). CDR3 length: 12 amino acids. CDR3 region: CASSPGGRTQYF. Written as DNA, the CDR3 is TGTGCCAGCAGCCCAGGGGGGCGGACGCAGTATTTT. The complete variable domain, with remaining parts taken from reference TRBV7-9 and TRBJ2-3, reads DTGVSQNPRHKITKRGQNVTFRCDPISEHNRLYWYRQTLGQGPEFLTYFQNEAQLEKSRLLSDRFSAERPKGSFSTLEIQRTEQGDSAMYLCASSPGGRTQYFGPGTRLTVL.

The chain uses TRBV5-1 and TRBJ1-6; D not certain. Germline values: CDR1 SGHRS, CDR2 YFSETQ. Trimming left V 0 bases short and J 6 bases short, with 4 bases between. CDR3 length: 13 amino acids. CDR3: CASSLELNSPLHF. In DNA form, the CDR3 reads TGCGCCAGCAGCTTGGAGCTTAATTCACCCCTCCACTTT.

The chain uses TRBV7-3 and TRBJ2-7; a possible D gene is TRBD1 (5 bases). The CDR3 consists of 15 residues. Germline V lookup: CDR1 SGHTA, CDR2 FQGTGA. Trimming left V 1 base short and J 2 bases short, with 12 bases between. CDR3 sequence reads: CASSLRRAGPYEQYF. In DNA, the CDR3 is TGTGCCAGCAGCTTAAGAAGGGCAGGGCCCTACGAGCAGTACTTC.

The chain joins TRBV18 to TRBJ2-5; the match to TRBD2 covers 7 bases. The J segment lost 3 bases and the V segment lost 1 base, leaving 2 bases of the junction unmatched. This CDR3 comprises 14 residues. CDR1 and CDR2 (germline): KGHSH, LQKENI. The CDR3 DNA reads TGTGCCAGCTCACCACTGGGGACTAAAGAGACCCAGTACTTC. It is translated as CASSPLGTKETQYF.

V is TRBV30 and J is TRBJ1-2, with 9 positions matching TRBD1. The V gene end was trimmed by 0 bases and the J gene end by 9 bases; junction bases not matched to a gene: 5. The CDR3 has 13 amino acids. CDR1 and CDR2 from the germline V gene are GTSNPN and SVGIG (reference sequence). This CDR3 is CAWSVLTGGSYTF. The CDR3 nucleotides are TGTGCCTGGAGTGTACTGACAGGGGGAAGCTACACCTTC.

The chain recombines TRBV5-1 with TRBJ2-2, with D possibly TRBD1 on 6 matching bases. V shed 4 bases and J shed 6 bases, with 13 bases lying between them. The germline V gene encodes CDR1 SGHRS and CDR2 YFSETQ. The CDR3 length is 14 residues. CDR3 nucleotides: TGCGCCAGCAGCCCCTGGACAGTCCCCGGGGAGCTGTTTTTT. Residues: CASSPWTVPGELFF.

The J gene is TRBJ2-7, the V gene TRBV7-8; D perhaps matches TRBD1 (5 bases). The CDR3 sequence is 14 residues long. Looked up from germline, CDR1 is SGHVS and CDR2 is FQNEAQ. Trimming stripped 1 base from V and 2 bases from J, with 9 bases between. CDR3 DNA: TGTGCCAGCAGCTTAGAATCAGGGACCTACGAGCAGTACTTC. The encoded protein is CASSLESGTYEQYF.

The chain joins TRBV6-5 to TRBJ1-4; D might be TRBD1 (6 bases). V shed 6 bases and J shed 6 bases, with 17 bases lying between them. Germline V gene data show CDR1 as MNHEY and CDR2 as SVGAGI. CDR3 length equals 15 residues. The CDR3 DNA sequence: TGTGCCAGCAGCGGAAGACAGGCCCGGGATGAAAAACTGTTTTTT. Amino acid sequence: CASSGRQARDEKLFF.

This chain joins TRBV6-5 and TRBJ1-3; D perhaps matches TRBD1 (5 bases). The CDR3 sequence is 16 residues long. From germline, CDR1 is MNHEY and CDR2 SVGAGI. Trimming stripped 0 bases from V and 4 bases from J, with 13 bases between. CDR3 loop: CASSYSAGTPGNTIYF. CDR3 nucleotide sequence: TGTGCCAGCAGTTACTCGGCCGGGACGCCAGGAAACACCATATATTTT.

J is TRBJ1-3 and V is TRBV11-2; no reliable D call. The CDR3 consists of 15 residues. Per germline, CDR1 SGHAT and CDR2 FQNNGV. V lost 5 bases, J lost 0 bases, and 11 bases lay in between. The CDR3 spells CASSRAEPSGNTIYF. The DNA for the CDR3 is TGTGCCAGCAGCCGCGCCGAACCCTCTGGAAACACCATATATTTT.

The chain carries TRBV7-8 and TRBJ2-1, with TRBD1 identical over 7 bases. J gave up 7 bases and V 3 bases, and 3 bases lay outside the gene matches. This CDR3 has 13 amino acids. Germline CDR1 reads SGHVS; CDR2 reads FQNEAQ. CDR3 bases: TGTGCCAGCAGCTTGACAGGGCCGAATGAGCAGTTCTTC. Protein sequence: CASSLTGPNEQFF.

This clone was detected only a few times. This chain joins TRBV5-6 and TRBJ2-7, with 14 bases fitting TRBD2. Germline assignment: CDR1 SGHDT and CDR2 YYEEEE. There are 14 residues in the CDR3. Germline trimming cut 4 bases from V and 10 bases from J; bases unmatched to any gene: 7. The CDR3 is CASSLGLAGAEQYF. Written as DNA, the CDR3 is TGTGCCAGCAGCCTGGGACTAGCGGGAGCAGAACAGTACTTC. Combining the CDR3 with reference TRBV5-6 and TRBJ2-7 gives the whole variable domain DAGVTQSPTHLIKTRGQQVTLRCSPKSGHDTVSWYQQALGQGPQFIFQYYEEEERQRGNFPDRFSGHQFPNYSSELNVNALLLGDSALYLCASSLGLAGAEQYFGPGTRLTVT.

CDR3 DNA: TGTGCCAGCAGCTTGAGCATGGTCGGGGAGCTGTTTTTT. This translates into CASSLSMVGELFF. The rearrangement links TRBV5-6 to TRBJ2-2; D is uncertain. Trimming removed 1 base at V and 7 bases at J, with 8 bases between. The CDR3 contains 13 residues. CDR1 and CDR2 from the germline V gene are SGHDT and YYEEEE. The full variable domain, in which reference TRBV5-6 and TRBJ2-2 provide the parts outside the CDR3, is DAGVTQSPTHLIKTRGQQVTLRCSPKSGHDTVSWYQQALGQGPQFIFQYYEEEERQRGNFPDRFSGHQFPNYSSELNVNALLLGDSALYLCASSLSMVGELFFGEGSRLTVL.

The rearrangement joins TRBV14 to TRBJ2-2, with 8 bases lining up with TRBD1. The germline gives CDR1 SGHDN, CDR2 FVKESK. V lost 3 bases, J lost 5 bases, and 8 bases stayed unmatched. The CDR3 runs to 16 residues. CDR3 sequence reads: CASSQATGVWTGELFF. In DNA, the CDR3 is TGTGCCAGCAGCCAGGCGACAGGGGTATGGACCGGGGAGCTGTTTTTT.

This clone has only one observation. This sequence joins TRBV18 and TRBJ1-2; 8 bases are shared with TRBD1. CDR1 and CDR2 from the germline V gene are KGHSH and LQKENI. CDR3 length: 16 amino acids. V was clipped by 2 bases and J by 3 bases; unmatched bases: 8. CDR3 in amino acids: CASSPTAKGQDYGYTF. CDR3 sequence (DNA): TGTGCCAGCTCACCAACCGCTAAGGGACAGGACTATGGCTACACCTTC.

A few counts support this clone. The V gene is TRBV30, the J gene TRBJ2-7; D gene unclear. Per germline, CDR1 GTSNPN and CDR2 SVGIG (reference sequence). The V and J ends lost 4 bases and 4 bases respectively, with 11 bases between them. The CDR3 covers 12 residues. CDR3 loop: CAWTPIGYEQYF. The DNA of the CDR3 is TGTGCCTGGACTCCCATTGGATACGAGCAGTACTTC.